A selection of T cell receptor beta chains follows, all from one sample in a study of cytomegalovirus exposure and HLA in healthy donors. The data were produced by immunoSEQ multiplex PCR, yet TCRdb's version contains in-frame clones alone and is incomplete. The sample consists of about 80,000 clones, approximately 62% of them appearing once. Sequenced sample: PBMCs. The receptors derive from a male donor in good health and CMV-seropositive. Each CDR3 is given with its conserved first and last residue. Fields, in order: D gene, V gene, J gene, clone size, CDR3 protein, CDR3 DNA. A D gene is named only where the DNA matches it firmly. The size entry is marked missing in some rows and otherwise reads once, few, many or a size class.

>NA|TRBV13|TRBJ2-7|NA
CASSFLLLTEGVNEQYF
TGTGCCAGCAGCTTTCTGCTGCTCACTGAGGGGGTCAACGAGCAGTACTTC
>NA|TRBV6-1|TRBJ2-1|NA
CAIRQAEYNEQFF
TGTGCCATCAGACAGGCCGAGTACAATGAGCAGTTCTTC
>TRBD2|TRBV4-2|TRBJ2-3|few
CASSQDGAGGPPDTQYF
TGTGCCAGCAGCCAAGATGGAGCGGGGGGGCCCCCAGATACGCAGTATTTT
>NA|TRBV19|TRBJ2-2|NA
CAHGTATGELFF
TGTGCCCACGGAACAGCCACGGGGGAGCTGTTTTTT
>NA|TRBV9|TRBJ1-5|NA
CASSAHDLQPPSNQPQHF
TGTGCCAGCAGCGCCCATGATTTACAACCACCTAGCAATCAGCCCCAGCATTTT
>TRBD1|TRBV29-1|TRBJ1-2|NA
CSVLAGTGVRGYTF
TGCAGCGTCTTGGCCGGGACAGGGGTACGTGGCTACACCTTC
>TRBD1|TRBV29-1|TRBJ1-1|NA
CSVPRGTDYSEAFF
TGCAGCGTTCCCCGGGGGACAGACTATTCTGAAGCTTTCTTT
>TRBD2|TRBV5-4|TRBJ2-7|NA
CASSPGTSVSYEQYF
TGTGCCAGCAGCCCCGGGACTAGCGTCTCCTACGAGCAGTACTTC
>NA|TRBV28|TRBJ1-2|few
CASSHTVYTF
TGTGCCAGCAGTCATACAGTTTACACCTTC
>NA|TRBV5-4|TRBJ2-7|NA
CASSRTRGDEQYF
TGTGCCAGCAGCCGCACACGAGGCGACGAGCAGTACTTC
>NA|TRBV27|TRBJ1-1|NA
CASRGVRGGRAEAFF
TGTGCCAGCAGGGGCGTACGGGGGGGGAGGGCTGAAGCTTTCTTT
>TRBD2|TRBV27|TRBJ2-7|few
CASRELAGGYEQYF
TGTGCCAGCAGGGAACTAGCGGGAGGTTACGAGCAGTACTTC
>NA|TRBV28|TRBJ1-5|few
CASRGAQPQHF
TGTGCCAGCAGGGGAGCTCAGCCCCAGCATTTT